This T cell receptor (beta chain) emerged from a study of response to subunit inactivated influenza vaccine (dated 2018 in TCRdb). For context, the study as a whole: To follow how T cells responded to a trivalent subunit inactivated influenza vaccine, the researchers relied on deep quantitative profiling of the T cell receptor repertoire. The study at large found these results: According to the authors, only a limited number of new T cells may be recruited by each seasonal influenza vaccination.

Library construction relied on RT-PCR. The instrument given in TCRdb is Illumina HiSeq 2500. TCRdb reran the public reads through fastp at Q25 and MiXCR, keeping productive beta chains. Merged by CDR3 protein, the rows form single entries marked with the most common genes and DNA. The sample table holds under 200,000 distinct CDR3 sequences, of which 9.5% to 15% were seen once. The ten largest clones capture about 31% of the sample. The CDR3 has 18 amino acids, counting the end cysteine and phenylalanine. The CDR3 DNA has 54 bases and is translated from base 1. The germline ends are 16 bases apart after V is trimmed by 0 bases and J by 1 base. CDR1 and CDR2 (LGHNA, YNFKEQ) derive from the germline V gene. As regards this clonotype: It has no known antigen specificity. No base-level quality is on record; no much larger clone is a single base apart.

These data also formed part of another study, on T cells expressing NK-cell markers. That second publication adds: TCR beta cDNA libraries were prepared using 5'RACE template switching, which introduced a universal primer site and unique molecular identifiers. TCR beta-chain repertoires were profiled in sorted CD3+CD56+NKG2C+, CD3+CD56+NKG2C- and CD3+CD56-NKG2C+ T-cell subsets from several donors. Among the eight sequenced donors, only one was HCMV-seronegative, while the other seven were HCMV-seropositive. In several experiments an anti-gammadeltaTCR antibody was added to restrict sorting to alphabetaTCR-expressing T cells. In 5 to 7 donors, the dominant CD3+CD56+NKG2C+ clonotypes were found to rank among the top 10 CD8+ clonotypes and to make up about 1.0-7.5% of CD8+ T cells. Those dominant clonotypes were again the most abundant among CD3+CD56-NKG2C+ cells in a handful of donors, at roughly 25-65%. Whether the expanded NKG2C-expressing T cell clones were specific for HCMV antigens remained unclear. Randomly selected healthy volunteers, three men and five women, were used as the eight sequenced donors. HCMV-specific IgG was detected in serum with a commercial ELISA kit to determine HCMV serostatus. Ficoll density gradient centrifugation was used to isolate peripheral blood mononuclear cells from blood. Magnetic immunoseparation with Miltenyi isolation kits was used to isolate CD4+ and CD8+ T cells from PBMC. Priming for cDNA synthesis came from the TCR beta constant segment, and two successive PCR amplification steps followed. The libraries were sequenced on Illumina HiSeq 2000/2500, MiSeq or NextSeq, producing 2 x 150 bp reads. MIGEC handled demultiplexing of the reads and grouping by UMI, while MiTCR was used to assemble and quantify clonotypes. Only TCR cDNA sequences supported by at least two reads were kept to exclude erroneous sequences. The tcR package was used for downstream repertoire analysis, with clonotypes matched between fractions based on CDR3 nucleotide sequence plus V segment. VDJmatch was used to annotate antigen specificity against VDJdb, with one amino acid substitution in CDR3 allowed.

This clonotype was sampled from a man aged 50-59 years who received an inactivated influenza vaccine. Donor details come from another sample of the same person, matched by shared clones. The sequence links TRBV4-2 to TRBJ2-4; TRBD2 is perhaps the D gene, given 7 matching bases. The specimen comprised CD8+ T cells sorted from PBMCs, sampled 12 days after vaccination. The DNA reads TGTGCCAGCAGCCAAGAAATTGGGGGGCGGGGGGCCAAAAACATTCAGTACTTC. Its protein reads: CASSQEIGGRGAKNIQYF.